Below, 24 T cell receptor beta chains from the same sample are listed, as sequenced in a study of T cells in Graves' hyperthyroidism and ophthalmopathy. The TCR beta CDR3 regions underwent amplification using RNA transcripts as the source. HTBI primers drove first-round RT-PCR of the TCR CDR3. MiXCR, run by TCRdb on the multiplex PCR reads, gives a single entry per CDR3 protein. The table has hundreds of thousands of distinct CDR3 sequences, 20% seen once. Specimen: blood. These receptor sequences come from a man aged 35-49 years with Graves' ophthalmopathy.

The table lists this clonotype with a few counts. The chain has TRBV6-1 and TRBJ2-2, with TRBD1 identical over 10 bases. Trimming removed 11 bases from V and 4 bases from J; junction bases left unmatched: 7. This CDR3 is built from 14 residues. Germline V gene sequence: CDR1 MNHNS, CDR2 SASEGT. CDR3 nucleotides: TGTGCCGGGGGAGGGACAGGGGTCACCGGGGAGCTGTTTTTT. Encoded protein: CAGGGTGVTGELFF.

This clonotype was seen many times. CDR3 sequence: CASSPLRQSNTGELFF. In DNA form, the CDR3 reads TGTGCCAGCTCACCGCTGCGACAGTCGAACACCGGGGAGCTGTTTTTT. This sequence joins TRBV18 and TRBJ2-2; a weak D match, TRBD1 (5 bases). There are 16 residues in the CDR3. With 3 bases removed from V and 0 bases from J, the gap between germline ends came to 11 bases. CDR1 and CDR2 (germline): KGHSH, LQKENI.

The chain recombines TRBV10-3 with TRBJ1-5; the match to TRBD1 covers 7 bases. Germline CDR1 and CDR2: ENHRY and SYGVKD. The length of the CDR3 is 13 residues. V shed 6 bases and J 4 bases; nucleotides not matched to a gene: 3. The CDR3 nucleotides read TGTGCCATCAGAGGGACAGCGAATCAGCCCCAGCATTTT. Residues: CAIRGTANQPQHF.

This clonotype was detected only a few times. The chain employs TRBV6-5 and TRBJ2-1, with 8 bases lining up with TRBD2. CDR3 length: 14 amino acids. V lost 1 base, J lost 7 bases, and 3 bases stayed unmatched. Germline V gene lookup returns CDR1 MNHEY and CDR2 SVGAGI. CDR3 DNA: TGTGCCAGCAGTTACTACGGGGGGGAGAATGAGCAGTTCTTC. This translates into CASSYYGGENEQFF.

There are many counts of this clonotype. The genes are TRBV28 and TRBJ1-6; D is unclear. With 7 bases removed from V and 0 bases from J, the gap between germline ends came to 10 bases. The CDR3 spans 15 residues. Germline V gives CDR1 MDHEN, CDR2 SYDVKM. This CDR3 is CASNSPYSYNSPLHF. The DNA for the CDR3 is TGTGCCAGCAATAGTCCTTACTCCTATAATTCACCCCTCCACTTT.

The rearrangement joins TRBV19 to TRBJ2-7; 7 bases agree with TRBD1. The ends lost 5 bases at V and 2 bases at J; junction bases unmatched: 9. The CDR3 is made up of 15 amino acids. The germline gives CDR1 LNHDA, CDR2 SQIVND (reference sequence). The CDR3 protein is CASSLRQGAPYEQYF. The DNA of the CDR3 is TGTGCCAGTAGTCTAAGACAGGGAGCCCCCTACGAGCAGTACTTC.

This clonotype was detected ten times or more. The V gene is TRBV7-2, the J gene TRBJ1-4, with D possibly TRBD1 on 5 matching bases. The V gene lost 5 bases and the J gene lost 8 bases, with 18 bases spanning the gap. Germline CDR1 SGHTA, CDR2 FQGNSA. The CDR3 is 15 residues long. CDR3 coding DNA: TGTGCCAGCAGCGCTCGGGCAGGGAAGGGGGAAAAACTGTTTTTT. The encoded protein is CASSARAGKGEKLFF.

This sequence joins TRBV7-9 and TRBJ2-7; 7 bases are a match to TRBD1. Germline V gene data show CDR1 as SEHNR and CDR2 as FQNEAQ (reference sequence). This CDR3 comprises 13 residues. J was trimmed by 5 bases and V by 1 base; bases with no gene match: 2. CDR3 DNA sequence: TGTGCCAGCAGCTTAGGAGACAGGGACGAGCAGTACTTC. Its protein product is CASSLGDRDEQYF.

This clonotype has more than one count but fewer than ten. This chain connects TRBV6-2 or TRBV6-3 to TRBJ2-2; TRBD2 aligns across 12 bases. V dropped 6 bases and J dropped 1; count of bases not matched to a gene: 6. Germline CDR1 MNHEY, CDR2 SVGEGT. The CDR3 extends over 17 amino acids. In nucleotides, the CDR3 is TGTGCCAGCAGCCTAAGGGGACTAGCGGGGAACACCGGGGAGCTGTTTTTT. Translation: CASSLRGLAGNTGELFF.

The V and J genes are TRBV6-2 or TRBV6-3 and TRBJ2-7; D not resolved. This CDR3 is built from 13 residues. Germline CDR1 is MNHEY and CDR2 is SVGEGT. V was pared by 2 bases and J by 2 bases, with 7 bases between. The CDR3 nucleotides read TGTGCCAGCAGTTACAGTCCTGCCTACGAGCAGTACTTC. This gives the protein CASSYSPAYEQYF.

The chain joins TRBV10-1 to TRBJ2-3, with TRBD1 as a possible D gene (6 bases). The CDR3 contains 15 residues. Germline assignment: CDR1 WNHNN and CDR2 SYGVQD (reference sequence). The V gene lost 0 bases and the J gene lost 3 bases, with 10 bases spanning the gap. DNA for the CDR3: TGCGCCAGCAGTGAGTCGGGGGCCATAACAGATACGCAGTATTTT. Its translation: CASSESGAITDTQYF.

The chain has TRBV6-1 and TRBJ1-6, with D perhaps TRBD1 (5 bases). V was trimmed by 6 bases and J by 11 bases, leaving 14 bases between them. CDR1 is MNHNS, CDR2 SASEGT, per germline. The CDR3 length is 13 residues. The CDR3 nucleotides are TGTGCCAGCAGAGGGGCAGCCAAGACACCCCTCCACTTT. This encodes CASRGAAKTPLHF.

V and J are TRBV9 and TRBJ2-7, with TRBD1 matching over 8 bases. With V trimmed by 0 bases and J by 2 bases, 4 bases remained unmatched. Germline assignment: CDR1 SGDLS and CDR2 YYNGEE. The CDR3 sequence is 15 residues long. CDR3 amino acids: CASSVGTGGTYEQYF. The CDR3, as DNA: TGTGCCAGCAGCGTAGGAACAGGGGGTACCTACGAGCAGTACTTC.

In its sample, this clonotype was seen many times. The rearrangement uses TRBV12-3 or TRBV12-4 and TRBJ1-1, with D possibly being TRBD1 (6 bases). The CDR3 spans 13 residues. Trimming shortened V by 5 bases and J by 8 bases, and 15 bases separated the two germline ends. CDR3 coding DNA: TGTGCCAGCAGTCCCCCAGGGGTCATGGAAGCTTTCTTT. Translated, it gives CASSPPGVMEAFF.

This clonotype was seen only a few times. The chain employs TRBV5-1 and TRBJ2-7; TRBD2 agrees at 8 bases. The CDR3 length is 17 residues. Germline V lookup: CDR1 SGHRS, CDR2 YFSETQ. Losses at the gene ends were 0 bases for V and 5 bases for J; bases not matched to a gene: 13. CDR3 sequence (DNA): TGCGCCAGCAGCTTGGCCGGACAGCGGGGGTACCAGGACGAGCAGTACTTC. Translating gives CASSLAGQRGYQDEQYF.

In its sample, this clonotype was seen once. DNA of the CDR3: TGTGCCAGCAGCTCCTTTGGCGGGGGGGCTTACGAGCAGTTCTTC. This sequence encodes CASSSFGGGAYEQFF. The chain joins TRBV7-3 to TRBJ2-7, with TRBD2 matching over 9 bases. The tail of the sequence fits TRBJ2-1 better, so the J call may be wrong. Germline CDR1 SGHTA, CDR2 FQGTGA. The length of the CDR3 is 15 residues.

This clonotype was observed a handful of times. The chain couples TRBV7-9 to TRBJ2-3; 8 bases align to TRBD2. The CDR3 loop spans 16 amino acids. The germline CDR1 and CDR2 sequences are SEHNR and FQNEAQ (reference sequence). Unmatched junction bases numbered 9, after V lost 5 bases and J lost 2 bases. CDR3 residues: CASSTLTSVNTDTQYF. The CDR3 nucleotides are TGTGCCAGCAGCACATTGACTAGCGTAAACACAGATACGCAGTATTTT.

The rearrangement links TRBV6-1 to TRBJ1-1; no clear D. This CDR3 contains 12 residues. V gave up 3 bases and J gave up 7 bases, with 9 bases separating them. In germline, CDR1 is MNHNS, CDR2 SASEGT. DNA of the CDR3: TGTGCCAGCAGTGAGAGGGCAGTTGAAGCTTTCTTT. It encodes CASSERAVEAFF.

The genes are TRBV3-1 and TRBJ1-1; 8 bases fit TRBD1. V dropped 3 bases and J dropped 5; count of bases not matched to a gene: 5. The germline CDR1 and CDR2 sequences are LGHDT and YNNKEL (reference sequence). The CDR3 is made up of 14 amino acids. As DNA, the CDR3 is TGTGCCAGCAGCCATTTACAGGGGGAGACTGAAGCTTTCTTT. Amino acid sequence: CASSHLQGETEAFF.

The chain uses TRBV6-5 and TRBJ2-7, with D possibly TRBD2 on 7 matching bases. Germline V gene data show CDR1 as MNHEY and CDR2 as SVGAGI. This CDR3 has 17 amino acids. V was cut by 0 bases and J by 2 bases, with 17 bases left in between. CDR3 coding DNA: TGTGCCAGCAGTTACTCCCGGGGGGCGGTCGTCCCCTACGAGCAGTACTTC. This translates into CASSYSRGAVVPYEQYF.

This clonotype was seen ten or more times. V usage is TRBV7-2 and J usage is TRBJ2-1; 14 bases map to TRBD2. The CDR3 consists of 18 residues. With V trimmed by 3 bases and J by 4 bases, 8 bases remained unmatched. Germline V gives CDR1 SGHTA, CDR2 FQGNSA. The CDR3 coding sequence is TGTGCCAGCAGCTTCCAACGACTAGCGGGAGGGTATTACAATGAGCAGTTCTTC. It encodes CASSFQRLAGGYYNEQFF.

The CDR3, as DNA: TGTGCCAGCCGCTATACCGGGACTACCTTTCCTCTGAGCTCCTACAATGAGCAGTTCTTC. It specifies CASRYTGTTFPLSSYNEQFF. This rearrangement joins TRBV6-1 to TRBJ2-1; 7 positions agree with TRBD2. This CDR3 comprises 20 residues. Germline V CDR1 and CDR2: MNHNS, SASEGT. Trimming removed 8 bases from V and 0 bases from J; junction bases left unmatched: 22.

This clonotype was found a few times. This chain connects TRBV29-1 to TRBJ2-3; D possibly corresponds to TRBD1 (6 bases). The V gene's germline CDR1 is SQVTM and CDR2 ANQGSEA. V lost 4 bases, J lost 1 base, and 6 bases lay in between. This CDR3 has 12 residues. The CDR3 DNA reads TGCAGCGTTGGACAGGGCACAGATACGCAGTATTTT. This sequence encodes CSVGQGTDTQYF.

This clonotype was observed a few times. The chain employs TRBV29-1 and TRBJ2-7; D is possibly TRBD1 (5 bases). CDR1 is SQVTM, CDR2 ANQGSEA, per germline. This CDR3 comprises 12 residues. V was pared by 7 bases and J by 3 bases, with 13 bases between. Here the CDR3 DNA reads TGCAGCGGCAGGGATTCCGGCTACGAGCAGTACTTC. Translating it yields CSGRDSGYEQYF.